Shown below are 4 T cell receptor beta chains from a single sample sequenced in a study of blood T cell repertoires in COVID-19. Method: immunoSEQ multiplex PCR; TCRdb's copy keeps in-frame clones and lacks some. The sample contains 250,000 to 350,000 clones, roughly 88% of which appear only once. Material: peripheral blood. The source of these receptors is a woman younger than 45 who had recovered from COVID-19.

The chain recombines TRBV5-6 with TRBJ2-5, with D maybe TRBD1 (5 bases). There are 17 residues in the CDR3. Germline CDR1 SGHDT, CDR2 YYEEEE. Trimming removed 1 base from V and 5 bases from J, with 21 bases in between. CDR3 loop: CASSLPVAGPPGETQYF. The CDR3 nucleotides read TGTGCCAGCAGCTTGCCGGTGGCAGGGCCCCCTGGGGAGACCCAGTACTTC.

This chain links TRBV28 with TRBJ2-2, with 7 positions matching TRBD1. J lost 0 bases, V lost 4 bases, and 8 bases had no gene match. The germline V gene encodes CDR1 MDHEN and CDR2 SYDVKM. The CDR3 extends over 17 amino acids. CDR3: CASSSRTGTANTGELFF. The DNA for the CDR3 is TGTGCCAGCAGTTCGAGAACCGGGACAGCGAACACCGGGGAGCTGTTTTTT.

The rearrangement joins TRBV4-2 to TRBJ2-1, with 9 bases that match TRBD2. CDR1 and CDR2 (germline): LGHNA, YNFKEQ. The CDR3 sequence is 15 residues long. With 6 bases clipped from V and 7 bases from J, the junction kept 10 bases outside the gene matches. The chain's CDR3 is CASSPRGRGGNEQFF. CDR3 nucleotide sequence: TGTGCCAGCAGTCCTCGCGGGCGGGGGGGGAATGAGCAGTTCTTC.

The CDR3 here is CASSSRTGRGTEAFF. CDR3 nucleotide sequence: TGTGCCAGCAGTTCGCGGACAGGGAGGGGCACTGAAGCTTTCTTT. The chain has TRBV3-1 (or the pseudogene TRBV3-2) and TRBJ1-1; 8 nucleotides agree with TRBD1. CDR3 length: 15 residues. Germline V CDR1 and CDR2: LGHDT, YNNKEL (reference sequence). V gave up 6 bases and J gave up 4 bases; unmatched junction bases: 10.